These T cell receptor beta chains were read from a single sample in a study of control samples from healthy donors and cancer patients. TCRdb's copy holds only in-frame clones and misses some; the assay was immunoSEQ multiplex PCR. The sample carries 210,000 or so clones, 91% recorded once. The sample taken for sequencing was blood. The receptors here all came from a man under 40 in good health. Each CDR3 is given with its conserved first and last residue.

>TRBV30
CAWNTYGGNTEAFF
>TRBV6-1
CASSELDENYGYTF
>TRBV9
CASSVVPGGNTGELFF
>TRBV11-2
CASSLKGVEKLFF
>TRBV18
CASSPNIRGSGNTIYF
>TRBV27
CASSPVGTLNYGYTF
>TRBV7-9
CASPSNEQFF
>TRBV9
CASSVATGTGIYNEQFF
>TRBV5-1
CASRFGQGLNEQFF
>TRBV27
CASRDGQGNTEAFF
>TRBV7-9
CASSSKTGVVQLGYGYTF
>TRBV18
CASSPKIHPNTGELFF
>TRBV9
CASTPTGTTYYGYTF
>TRBV9
CASSVVEIPYNEQFF
>TRBV6-2/TRBV6-3
CASSGGHLNTEAFF
>TRBV7-8
CASSTWTGVSTGELFF
>TRBV11-3
CASSPGWGGANEKLFF
>TRBV2
CASSESGGGTEAFF
>TRBV28
CASRGPSNEKLFF
>TRBV5-1
CASSPGRYAWDPTDTQYF
>TRBV3-1/TRBV3-2
CASSRRGSGGSTDTQYF
>TRBV12-3/TRBV12-4
CASSLTGNQPQHF
>TRBV20-1
CSASRDSTYEQYF
>TRBV27
CASRPGTGGVNTEAFF
>TRBV9
CASSAGQANQPQHF
>TRBV3-1/TRBV3-2
CASSPSDRGNTYEQYF